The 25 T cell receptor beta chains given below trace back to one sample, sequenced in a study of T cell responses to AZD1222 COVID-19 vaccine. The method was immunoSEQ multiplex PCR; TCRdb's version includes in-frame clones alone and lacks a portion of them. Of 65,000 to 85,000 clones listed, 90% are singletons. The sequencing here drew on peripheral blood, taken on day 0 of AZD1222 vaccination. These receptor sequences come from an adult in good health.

The chain's CDR3 is CASSEGAGGYEQYF. As DNA, the CDR3 is TGTGCCAGCAGTGAGGGGGCAGGGGGCTACGAGCAGTACTTC. The chain joins TRBV6-1 to TRBJ2-7, with 7 bases that match TRBD1. The germline V gene has CDR1 MNHNS and CDR2 SASEGT. V shed 3 bases, J shed 3 bases, and the junction held 5 bases outside the gene matches. The CDR3 has 14 amino acids.

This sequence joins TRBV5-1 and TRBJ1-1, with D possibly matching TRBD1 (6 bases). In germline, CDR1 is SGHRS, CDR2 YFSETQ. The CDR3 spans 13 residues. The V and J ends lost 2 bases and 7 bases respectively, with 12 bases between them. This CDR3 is CASSFSGADEAFF. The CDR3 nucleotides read TGCGCCAGCAGCTTTTCAGGGGCCGATGAAGCTTTCTTT.

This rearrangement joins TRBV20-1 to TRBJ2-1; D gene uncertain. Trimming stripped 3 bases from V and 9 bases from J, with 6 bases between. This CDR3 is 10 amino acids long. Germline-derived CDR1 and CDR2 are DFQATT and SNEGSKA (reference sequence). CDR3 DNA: TGCAGTGCTAGTTCTACTGAGCAGTTCTTC. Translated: CSASSTEQFF.

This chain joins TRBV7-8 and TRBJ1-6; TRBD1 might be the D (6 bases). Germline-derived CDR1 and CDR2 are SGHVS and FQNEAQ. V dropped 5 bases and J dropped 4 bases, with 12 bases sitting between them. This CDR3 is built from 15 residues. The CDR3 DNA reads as TGTGCCAGCAGCCGAGGGGGGGCTTATAATTCACCCCTCCACTTT. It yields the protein CASSRGGAYNSPLHF.

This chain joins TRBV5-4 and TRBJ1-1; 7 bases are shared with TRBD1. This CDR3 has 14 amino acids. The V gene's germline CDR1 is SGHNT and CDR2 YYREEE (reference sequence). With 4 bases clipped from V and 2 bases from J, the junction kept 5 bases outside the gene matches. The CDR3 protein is CASSTGDRNTEAFF. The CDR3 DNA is TGTGCCAGCAGCACTGGGGACAGAAACACTGAAGCTTTCTTT.

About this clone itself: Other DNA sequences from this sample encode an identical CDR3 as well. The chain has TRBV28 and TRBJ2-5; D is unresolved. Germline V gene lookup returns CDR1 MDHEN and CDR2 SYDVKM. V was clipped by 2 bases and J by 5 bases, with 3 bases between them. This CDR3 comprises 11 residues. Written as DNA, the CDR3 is TGTGCCAGCAGTTTAAGGGAGACCCAGTACTTC. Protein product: CASSLRETQYF.

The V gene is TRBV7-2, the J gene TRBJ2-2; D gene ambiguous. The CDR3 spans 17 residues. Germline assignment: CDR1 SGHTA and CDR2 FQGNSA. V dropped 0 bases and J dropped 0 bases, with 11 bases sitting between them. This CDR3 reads CASSLALGSANTGELFF. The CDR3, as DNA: TGTGCCAGCAGCTTAGCGCTGGGATCCGCGAACACCGGGGAGCTGTTTTTT.

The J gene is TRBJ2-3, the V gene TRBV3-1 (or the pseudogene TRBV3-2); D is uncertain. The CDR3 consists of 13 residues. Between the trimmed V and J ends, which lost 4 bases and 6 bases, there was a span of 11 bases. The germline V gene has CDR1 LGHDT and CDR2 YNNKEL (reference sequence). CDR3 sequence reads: CASSRRDPDTQYF. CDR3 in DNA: TGTGCCAGCAGCCGAAGGGATCCCGATACGCAGTATTTT.

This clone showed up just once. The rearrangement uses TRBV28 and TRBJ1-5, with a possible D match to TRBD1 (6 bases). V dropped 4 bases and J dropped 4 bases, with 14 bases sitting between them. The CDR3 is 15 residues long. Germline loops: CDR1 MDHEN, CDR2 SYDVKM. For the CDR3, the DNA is TGTGCCAGCAGTTGGGGGGCAGAGGGGAATCAGCCCCAGCATTTT. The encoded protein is CASSWGAEGNQPQHF.

The CDR3 loop is CSVGTGDYGYTF. Written as DNA, the CDR3 is TGCAGCGTCGGGACAGGGGACTATGGCTACACCTTC. The J gene is TRBJ1-2, the V gene TRBV29-1, with 10 bases fitting TRBD1. The CDR3 is made up of 12 amino acids. Germline values: CDR1 SQVTM, CDR2 ANQGSEA. V shed 6 bases and J 3 bases; nucleotides not matched to a gene: 1.

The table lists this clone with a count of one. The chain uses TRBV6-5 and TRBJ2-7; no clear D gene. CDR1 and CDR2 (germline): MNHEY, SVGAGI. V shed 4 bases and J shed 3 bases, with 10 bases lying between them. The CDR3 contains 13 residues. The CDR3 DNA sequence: TGTGCCAGCAGTTCGGCACAGATCTACGAGCAGTACTTC. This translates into CASSSAQIYEQYF.

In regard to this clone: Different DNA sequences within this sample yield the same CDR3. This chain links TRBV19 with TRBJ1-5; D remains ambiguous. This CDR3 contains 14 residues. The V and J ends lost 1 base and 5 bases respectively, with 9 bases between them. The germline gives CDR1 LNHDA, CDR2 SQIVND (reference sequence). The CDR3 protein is CASSIGGRDQPQHF. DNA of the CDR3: TGTGCCAGTAGTATAGGGGGTCGAGATCAGCCCCAGCATTTT.

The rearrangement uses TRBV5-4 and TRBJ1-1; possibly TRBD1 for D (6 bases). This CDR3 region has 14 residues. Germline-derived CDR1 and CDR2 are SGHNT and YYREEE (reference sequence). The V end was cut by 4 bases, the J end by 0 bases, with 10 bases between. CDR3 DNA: TGTGCCAGCAGCCCCCGGACAGTGAACACTGAAGCTTTCTTT. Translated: CASSPRTVNTEAFF.

The CDR3 region is CASSPAPGQGTNTF. The CDR3 region has the DNA TGTGCCAGCAGTCCAGCCCCGGGACAGGGAACGAACACCTTC. The rearrangement joins TRBV2 to TRBJ1-2, with 9 bases that match TRBD1. J was trimmed by 12 bases and V by 5 bases; bases with no gene match: 13. The germline V gene has CDR1 SNHLY and CDR2 FYNNEI. The CDR3 has 14 residues. The variable domain in full, with the rest retrieved from reference TRBV2 and TRBJ1-2, is EPEVTQTPSHQVTQMGQEVILRCVPISNHLYFYWYRQILGQKVEFLVSFYNNEISEKSEIFDDQFSVERPDGSNFTLKIRSTKLEDSAMYFCASSPAPGQGTNTFGSGTRLTVV.

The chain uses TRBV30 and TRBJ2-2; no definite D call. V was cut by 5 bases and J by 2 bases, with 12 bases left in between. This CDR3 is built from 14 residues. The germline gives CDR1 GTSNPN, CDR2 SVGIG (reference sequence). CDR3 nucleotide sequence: TGTGCCTGGGAAGGTAGCAGAAACACCGGGGAGCTGTTTTTT. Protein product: CAWEGSRNTGELFF.

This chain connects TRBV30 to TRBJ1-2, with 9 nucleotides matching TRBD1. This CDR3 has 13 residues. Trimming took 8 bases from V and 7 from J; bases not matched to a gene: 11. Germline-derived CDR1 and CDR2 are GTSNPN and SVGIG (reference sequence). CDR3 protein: CARRDREKGGYTF. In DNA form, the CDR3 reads TGTGCCCGGCGGGACAGGGAGAAGGGTGGCTACACCTTC.

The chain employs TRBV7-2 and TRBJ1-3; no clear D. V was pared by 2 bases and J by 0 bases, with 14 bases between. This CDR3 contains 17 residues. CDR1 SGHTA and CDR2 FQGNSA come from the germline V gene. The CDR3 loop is CASSLPGRRHSGNTIYF. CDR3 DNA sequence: TGTGCCAGCAGCTTACCCGGACGGAGACACTCTGGAAACACCATATATTTT.

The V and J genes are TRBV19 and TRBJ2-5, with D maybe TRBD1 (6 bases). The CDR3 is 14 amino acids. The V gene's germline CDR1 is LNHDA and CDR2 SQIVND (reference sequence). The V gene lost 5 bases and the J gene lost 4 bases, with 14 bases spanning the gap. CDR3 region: CASSHARGIETQYF. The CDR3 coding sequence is TGTGCCAGTAGTCATGCCAGGGGCATAGAGACCCAGTACTTC.

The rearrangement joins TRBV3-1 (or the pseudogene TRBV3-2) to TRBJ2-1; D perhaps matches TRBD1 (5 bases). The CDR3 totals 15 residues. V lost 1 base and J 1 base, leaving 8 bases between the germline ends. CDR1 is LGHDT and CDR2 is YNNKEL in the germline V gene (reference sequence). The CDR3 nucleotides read TGTGCCAGCAGCCAAGGGGGCAGGTCCTACAATGAGCAGTTCTTC. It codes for CASSQGGRSYNEQFF.

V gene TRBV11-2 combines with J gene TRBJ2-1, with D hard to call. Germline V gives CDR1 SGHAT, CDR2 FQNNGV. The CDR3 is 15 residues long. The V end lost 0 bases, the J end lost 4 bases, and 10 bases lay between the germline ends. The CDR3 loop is CASSLDVGPYNEQFF. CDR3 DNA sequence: TGTGCCAGCAGCTTAGATGTAGGGCCGTACAATGAGCAGTTCTTC.

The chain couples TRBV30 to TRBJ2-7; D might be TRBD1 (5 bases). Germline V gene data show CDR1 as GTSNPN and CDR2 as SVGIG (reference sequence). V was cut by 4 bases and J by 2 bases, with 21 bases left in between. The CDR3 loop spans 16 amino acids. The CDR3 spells CAWTKSWGSPPYEQYF. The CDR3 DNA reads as TGTGCCTGGACCAAATCGTGGGGCAGCCCCCCCTACGAGCAGTACTTC. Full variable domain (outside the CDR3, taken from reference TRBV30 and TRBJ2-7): SQTIHQWPATLVQPVGSPLSLECTVEGTSNPNLYWYRQAAGRGLQLLFYSVGIGQISSEVPQNLSASRPQDRQFILSSKKLLLSDSGFYLCAWTKSWGSPPYEQYFGPGTRLTVT.

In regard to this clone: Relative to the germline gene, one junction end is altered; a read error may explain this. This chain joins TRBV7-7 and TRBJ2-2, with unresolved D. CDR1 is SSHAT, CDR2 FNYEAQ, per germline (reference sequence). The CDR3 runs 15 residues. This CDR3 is CASSVGVRDVGELFF. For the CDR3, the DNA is TGTGCTAGCAGCGTAGGTGTAAGAGACGTCGGGGAGCTGTTTTTT.

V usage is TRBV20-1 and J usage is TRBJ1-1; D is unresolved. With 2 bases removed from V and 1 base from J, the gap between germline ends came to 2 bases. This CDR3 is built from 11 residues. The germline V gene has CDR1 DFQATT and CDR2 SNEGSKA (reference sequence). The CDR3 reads CSARKNTEAFF. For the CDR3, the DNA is TGCAGTGCTAGAAAGAACACTGAAGCTTTCTTT.

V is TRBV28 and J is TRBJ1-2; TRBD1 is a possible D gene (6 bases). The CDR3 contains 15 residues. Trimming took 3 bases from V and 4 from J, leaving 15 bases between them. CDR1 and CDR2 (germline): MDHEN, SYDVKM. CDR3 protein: CASSFGGLGSYGYTF. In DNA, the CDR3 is TGTGCCAGCAGTTTTGGGGGGCTTGGATCCTATGGCTACACCTTC.

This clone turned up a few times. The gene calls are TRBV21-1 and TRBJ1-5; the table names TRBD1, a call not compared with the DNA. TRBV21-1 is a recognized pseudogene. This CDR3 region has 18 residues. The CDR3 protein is CASSKWYGDSPSNQPQHF. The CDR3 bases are TGTGCCAGCAGCAAATGGTATGGGGACAGTCCGAGCAATCAGCCCCAGCATTTT.